The rows below give T cell receptor beta chains drawn from one sample of a study of shared clonotypes between healthy human individuals. Data came from immunoSEQ multiplex PCR; TCRdb stores just in-frame clones and leaves some out. Among roughly 2.4 million clones, about 94% were seen once, and the ten largest hold roughly 0.13%. The sequencing input was naive CD4+ T cells sorted from blood. The origin of the receptors is a man between 18 and 29 years old in good health. The CDR3 runs from the conserved cysteine through the conserved F or W. The D gene is left open where the match is weak. Expanded clones get a size class; other rows say once, few or many, or leave the size out.

j_call	clone_size	d_call	v_call	cdr3_aa	cdr3_nt
TRBJ2-5	.	.	TRBV7-6	CASSLTVETQYF	TGTGCCAGCAGCTTAACGGTAGAGACCCAGTACTTC
TRBJ1-5	.	.	TRBV21-1	CASGGGGLVVRGNQPQHF	TGTGCCAGCGGCGGAGGGGGGCTAGTGGTAAGAGGCAATCAGCCCCAGCATTTT
TRBJ1-6	.	.	TRBV5-8	CASSLAISQGNSPLHF	TGTGCCAGCAGCTTGGCCATTTCGCAGGGTAATTCACCCCTCCACTTT
TRBJ2-3	.	.	TRBV10-1	CASSVSLGAESTDTQYF	TGCGCCAGCAGCGTCTCATTGGGGGCGGAGAGCACAGATACGCAGTATTTT
TRBJ2-2	.	.	TRBV5-6	CASSFTPGGPGELFF	TGTGCCAGCAGCTTTACGCCAGGGGGGCCCGGGGAGCTGTTTTTT
TRBJ2-3	.	.	TRBV7-8	CASSLGGTDTQYF	TGTGCCAGCAGCTTAGGAGGGACAGATACGCAGTATTTT
TRBJ2-3	.	.	TRBV7-3	CASSYGQWRTDTQYF	TGTGCCAGCAGCTATGGACAGTGGCGGACAGATACGCAGTATTTT
TRBJ1-2	.	.	TRBV27	CASRVPLGGYTF	TGTGCCAGCAGGGTCCCACTCGGGGGCTACACCTTC
TRBJ2-5	.	TRBD2	TRBV10-2	CASRAAGLAGGRQETQYF	TGCGCCAGCCGAGCCGCGGGACTAGCGGGGGGGCGCCAAGAGACCCAGTACTTC
TRBJ2-3	once	TRBD1	TRBV5-1	CASSLQGAPTDTQYF	TGCGCCAGCAGCCTACAGGGGGCCCCCACAGATACGCAGTATTTT
TRBJ1-1	.	TRBD1	TRBV27	CASSNGQGVITEAFF	TGTGCCAGCAGTAACGGACAGGGAGTGATCACTGAAGCTTTCTTT
TRBJ2-1	.	.	TRBV7-2	CASSLWGNEQFF	TGTGCCAGCAGCTTGTGGGGCAATGAGCAGTTCTTC
TRBJ2-4	.	.	TRBV6-1	CASSEDRGWGQAKNIQYF	TGTGCCAGCAGTGAAGATCGAGGATGGGGACAAGCCAAAAACATTCAGTACTTC
TRBJ2-5	.	.	TRBV7-8	CASSLGLSGTETQYF	TGTGCCAGCAGCCTAGGACTAAGTGGGACGGAGACCCAGTACTTC
TRBJ2-7	.	.	TRBV28	CATTSGSYEQYF	TGTGCCACCACGTCCGGCTCCTACGAGCAGTACTTC
TRBJ2-2	.	.	TRBV5-4	CASSLQFANTGELFF	TGTGCCAGCAGCTTGCAGTTCGCGAACACCGGGGAGCTGTTTTTT
TRBJ2-1	.	.	TRBV25-1	CASSEPGAEYNEQFF	TGTGCCAGCAGTGAACCAGGGGCCGAATACAATGAGCAGTTCTTC
TRBJ2-7	.	.	TRBV2	CASSEQGSYEQYF	TGTGCCAGCAGTGAGCAGGGATCCTACGAGCAGTACTTC
TRBJ2-5	.	TRBD2	TRBV5-1	CASRKRTSENQETQYF	TGCGCCAGCAGAAAAAGGACTAGCGAGAATCAAGAGACCCAGTACTTC
TRBJ2-3	.	TRBD2	TRBV5-1	CASSWRSGESTDTQYF	TGCGCCAGCAGCTGGAGAAGCGGGGAGTCCACAGATACGCAGTATTTT
TRBJ1-2	.	TRBD1	TRBV6-5	CASRQGAGYGYTF	TGTGCCAGCAGACAGGGGGCGGGCTATGGCTACACCTTC
TRBJ2-7	.	.	TRBV18	CASSPTTGAYEQYF	TGTGCCAGCTCACCTACGACGGGAGCCTACGAGCAGTACTTC
TRBJ2-3	.	.	TRBV6-1	CATTQGAVGTDTQYF	TGTGCCACAACACAAGGGGCAGTCGGTACAGATACGCAGTATTTT
TRBJ1-3	.	.	TRBV27	CASSPLGASGNTIYF	TGTGCCAGCAGCCCACTGGGGGCGTCTGGAAACACCATATATTTT
TRBJ1-1	.	.	TRBV6-1	CASSAGHLIWTEAFF	TGTGCCAGCAGTGCGGGACACCTGATATGGACTGAAGCTTTCTTT
TRBJ2-2	.	TRBD1	TRBV6-5	CASRSTGPNTGELFF	TGTGCCAGCAGGTCGACAGGGCCAAACACCGGGGAGCTGTTTTTT
TRBJ2-7	.	.	TRBV30	CAWSVGGHEQYF	TGTGCCTGGAGTGTGGGGGGCCACGAGCAGTACTTC
TRBJ1-6	.	TRBD1	TRBV10-3	CAISESETGGAGNSPLHF	TGTGCCATCAGTGAGAGCGAAACAGGGGGCGCGGGTAATTCACCCCTCCACTTT
TRBJ1-2	once	.	TRBV6-1	CASSENNRGYGYTF	TGTGCCAGCAGTGAAAACAACAGAGGGTATGGCTACACCTTC
TRBJ1-1	.	.	TRBV29-1	CSATPDRNTEAFF	TGCAGCGCCACCCCAGATCGGAACACTGAAGCTTTCTTT
TRBJ1-2	.	.	TRBV2	CASIGRQRGDGYTF	TGTGCCAGCATAGGACGGCAGAGGGGTGATGGCTACACCTTC
TRBJ2-7	.	.	TRBV6-5	CASSYYRHYEQYF	TGTGCCAGCAGTTACTACAGGCACTACGAGCAGTACTTC
TRBJ1-5	.	.	TRBV7-2	CASSFGGAGQPQHF	TGTGCCAGCAGCTTCGGGGGGGCAGGACAGCCCCAGCATTTT
TRBJ1-1	.	.	TRBV10-3	CAISEARGENTEAFF	TGTGCCATCAGTGAGGCGAGAGGGGAGAACACTGAAGCTTTCTTT
TRBJ1-1	.	.	TRBV5-1	CASSLTGEAFF	TGCGCCAGCAGCTTGACAGGGGAAGCTTTCTTT
TRBJ1-6	.	.	TRBV5-6	CASSFPAGANSPLHF	TGTGCCAGCAGCTTTCCGGCAGGAGCGAATTCACCCCTCCACTTT
TRBJ2-7	few	.	TRBV4-3	CASSPREGAEQYF	TGCGCCAGCAGCCCCCGGGAAGGGGCCGAGCAGTACTTC